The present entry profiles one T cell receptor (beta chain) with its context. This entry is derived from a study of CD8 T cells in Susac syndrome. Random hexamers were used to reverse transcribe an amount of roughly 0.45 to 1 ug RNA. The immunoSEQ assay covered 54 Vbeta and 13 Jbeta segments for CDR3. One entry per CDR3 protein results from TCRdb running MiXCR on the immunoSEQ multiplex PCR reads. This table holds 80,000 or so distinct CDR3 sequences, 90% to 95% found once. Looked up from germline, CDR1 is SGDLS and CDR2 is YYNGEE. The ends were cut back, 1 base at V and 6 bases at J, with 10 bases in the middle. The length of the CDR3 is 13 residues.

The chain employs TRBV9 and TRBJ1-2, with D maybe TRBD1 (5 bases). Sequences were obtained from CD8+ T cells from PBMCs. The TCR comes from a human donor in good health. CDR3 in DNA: TGTGCCAGCAGCGTATCGCAGGGCCATGGCTACACCTTC. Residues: CASSVSQGHGYTF.